This T cell receptor (beta chain) emerged from a study of blood T cell repertoires in COVID-19. Some clones are missing from TCRdb's copy, which holds only in-frame ones; the method was immunoSEQ multiplex PCR. The table shows roughly 120,000 clones, with roughly 80% occurring only once. The TCR comes from a man in his 70s with acute or convalescent COVID-19. Sequencing was performed on peripheral blood.

Here the CDR3 DNA reads TGTGCCAGCAGCCCCCCACTAGCGGGGGGGGCAGATACGCAGTATTTT. Translated: CASSPPLAGGADTQYF. V usage is TRBV9 and J usage is TRBJ2-3; 13 bases line up with TRBD2. CDR1 and CDR2 from the germline V gene are SGDLS and YYNGEE. The CDR3 has 16 residues. V lost 4 bases, J lost 4 bases, and 6 bases stayed unmatched.